This T cell receptor (beta chain) emerged from a study of PD-1 blockade in classical Hodgkin lymphoma. Relapses following autologous stem cell transplantation were seen in all patients, with brentuximab vedotin exposure varying. Concerning this clone itself: Its target is unknown.

General observations from the study: Researchers reported that CD4+ TCR diversity, though not CD8+, rose significantly by C4D1.

Sequencing was performed with immunoSEQ multiplex PCR; in TCRdb, only in-frame clones are kept and a portion is missing. The sample holds roughly 20,000 clones; 74% are singletons and the top ten take around a fifth. Trimming removed 0 bases from V and 15 bases from J, with 13 bases in between. This CDR3 has 12 amino acids. Germline V gives CDR1 SGHRS, CDR2 YFSETQ. Sequenced material: peripheral blood mononuclear cells (PBMCs), taken at baseline. V gene TRBV5-1 combines with J gene TRBJ2-1; D gene ambiguous. This TCR came from a human donor with classical Hodgkin lymphoma. The CDR3 DNA sequence: TGCGCCAGCAGCTTGGCGGACGCCACGCGGTTCTTC. Translated, it gives CASSLADATRFF.